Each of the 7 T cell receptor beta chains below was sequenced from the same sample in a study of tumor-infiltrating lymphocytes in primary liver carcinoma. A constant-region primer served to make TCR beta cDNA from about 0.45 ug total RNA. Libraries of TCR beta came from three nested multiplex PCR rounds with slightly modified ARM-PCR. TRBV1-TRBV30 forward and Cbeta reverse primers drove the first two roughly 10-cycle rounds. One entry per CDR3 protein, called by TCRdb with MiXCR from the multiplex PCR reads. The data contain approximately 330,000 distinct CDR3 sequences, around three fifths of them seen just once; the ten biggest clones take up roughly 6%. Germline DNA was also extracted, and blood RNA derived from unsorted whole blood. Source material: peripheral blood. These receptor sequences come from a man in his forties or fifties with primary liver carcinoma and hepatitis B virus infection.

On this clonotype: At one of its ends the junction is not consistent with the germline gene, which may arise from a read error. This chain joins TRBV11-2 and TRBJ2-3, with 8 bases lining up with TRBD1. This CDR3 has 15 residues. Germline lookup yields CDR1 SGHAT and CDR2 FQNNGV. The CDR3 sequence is CASSLQGARTGTQYF. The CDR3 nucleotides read TGTGCCAGCAGCTTACAGGGGGCCAGAACAGGTACGCAATATTTT.

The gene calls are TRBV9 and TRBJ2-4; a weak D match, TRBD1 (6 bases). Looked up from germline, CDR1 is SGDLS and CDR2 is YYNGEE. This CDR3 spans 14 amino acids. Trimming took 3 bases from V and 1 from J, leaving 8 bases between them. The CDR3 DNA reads TGTGCCAGCAGCGCTCAGGGGGCCAAAAACATTCAGTACTTC. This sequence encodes CASSAQGAKNIQYF. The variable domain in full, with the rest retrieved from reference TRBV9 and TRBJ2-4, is DSGVTQTPKHLITATGQRVTLRCSPRSGDLSVYWYQQSLDQGLQFLIQYYNGEERAKGNILERFSAQQFPDLHSELNLSSLELGDSALYFCASSAQGAKNIQYFGAGTRLSVL.

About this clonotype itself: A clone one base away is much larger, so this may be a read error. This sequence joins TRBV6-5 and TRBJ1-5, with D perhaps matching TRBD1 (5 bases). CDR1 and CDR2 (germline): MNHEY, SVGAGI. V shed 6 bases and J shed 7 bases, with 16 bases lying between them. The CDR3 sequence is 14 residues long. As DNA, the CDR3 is TGTGCCAGCAGCCGGGGGAATACTAAACAGCCCCAGCATTTT. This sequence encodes CASSRGNTKQPQHF.

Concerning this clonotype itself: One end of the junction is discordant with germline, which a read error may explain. CDR3 DNA: TGCCCCAGCAGCAACACAGGGGCAGGGCCCTACGAGCAGTTCTTC. It codes for CPSSNTGAGPYEQFF. The rearrangement links TRBV4-1 to TRBJ2-7; TRBD1 aligns across 7 bases. The J call may not be correct, given that the DNA end is closer to TRBJ2-1. The CDR3 has 15 amino acids. Germline V CDR1 and CDR2: MGHRA, YSYEKL.

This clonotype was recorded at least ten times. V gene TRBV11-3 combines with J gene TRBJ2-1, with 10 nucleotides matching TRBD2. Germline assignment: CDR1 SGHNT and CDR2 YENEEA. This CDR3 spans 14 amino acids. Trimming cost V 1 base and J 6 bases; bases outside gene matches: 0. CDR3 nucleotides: TGTGCCAGCAGCTTAGTAGCGGGAGGCAATGAGCAGTTCTTC. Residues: CASSLVAGGNEQFF.

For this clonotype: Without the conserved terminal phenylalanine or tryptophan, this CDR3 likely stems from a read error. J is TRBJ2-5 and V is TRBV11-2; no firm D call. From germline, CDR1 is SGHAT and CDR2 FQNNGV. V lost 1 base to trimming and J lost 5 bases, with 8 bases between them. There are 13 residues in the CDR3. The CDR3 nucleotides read TGTGCCAGCAGCTTAGGCGCAGCGGAGACCCAGTACCTT. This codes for CASSLGAAETQYL.

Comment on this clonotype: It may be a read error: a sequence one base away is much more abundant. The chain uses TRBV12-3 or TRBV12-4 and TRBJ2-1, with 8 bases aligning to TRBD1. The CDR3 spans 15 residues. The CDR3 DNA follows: TGTGTCAGCAGTCCGCGGACAGGGATTAACAATGAGCAGTTCTTC. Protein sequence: CVSSPRTGINNEQFF.